A selection of T cell receptor beta chains follows, all from one sample in a study of T cell repertoires in cytomegalovirus infection. Their antigens remain unidentified. TCRdb re-called the reads through MiXCR, storing one row per CDR3 protein. The table has approximately 990,000 distinct CDR3 sequences, approximately 31% seen once. The input for sequencing was cultured CD8+ T cells from PBMCs, taken from culture after CMV antigen stimulation. The receptors stem from a human donor in good health (CMV status not recorded). Some clones in this sample may be carry-over from other donors' samples. Each CDR3 is given with its conserved first and last residue. The D gene is left open where the match is weak. Size tells how often a clone was seen (once, few, many) or the class of an expanded clone, and some rows leave it out.

cdr3_aa	cdr3_nt	clone_size	d_call	v_call	j_call
CASSATRDYRNEQFF	TGTGCCAGCAGCGCGACCCGGGACTATCGGAATGAGCAGTTCTTC	.	TRBD2	TRBV6-2/TRBV6-3	TRBJ2-1
CASPKRPTNTEAFF	TGTGCCAGCCCCAAAAGACCGACGAACACTGAAGCTTTCTTT	.	.	TRBV2	TRBJ1-1
CASSRWVKIREENEKLFF	TGTGCCAGCAGCCGCTGGGTCAAAATCAGGGAAGAAAATGAAAAACTGTTTTTT	.	.	TRBV6-8	TRBJ1-4
CASSNGLAADTGELFF	TGTGCCAGCAGCAATGGACTAGCGGCTGACACCGGGGAGCTGTTTTTT	.	TRBD2	TRBV7-6	TRBJ2-2
CASSTRAGANTGELFF	TGTGCCAGCAGCACCCGAGCGGGGGCGAACACCGGGGAGCTGTTTTTT	few	TRBD2	TRBV7-3	TRBJ2-2
CASSQVTSASGLGFMDTQYF	TGCGCCAGCAGCCAAGTGACTAGCGCGTCAGGGTTAGGGTTTATGGATACGCAGTATTTT	few	TRBD2	TRBV4-3	TRBJ2-3
CASSPGRRRQETQYF	TGTGCCAGCAGTCCCGGGCGGCGGAGGCAAGAGACCCAGTACTTC	few	.	TRBV28	TRBJ2-5
CASSGTGPGETQYF	TGTGCCAGCAGTGGGACAGGTCCAGGGGAGACCCAGTACTTC	many	TRBD1	TRBV6-1	TRBJ2-5
CASSSGQGMVYEQYF	TGTGCCAGCAGCTCGGGACAGGGGATGGTCTACGAGCAGTACTTC	.	TRBD1	TRBV7-9	TRBJ2-7
CASSFGTSTSSYNSPLHF	TGTGCCAGCAGTTTTGGGACCTCCACAAGCTCCTATAATTCACCCCTCCACTTT	.	.	TRBV11-2	TRBJ1-6
CASSFGERELFF	TGTGCCAGCAGCTTTGGGGAAAGGGAGCTGTTTTTT	few	.	TRBV7-8	TRBJ2-2
CSVIGISQATALNTEAFF	TGCAGCGTCATAGGTATCTCCCAGGCGACAGCCCTGAACACTGAAGCTTTCTTT	few	.	TRBV29-1	TRBJ1-1
CATRGVAGVHTGELFF	TGTGCCACTCGCGGGGTAGCGGGGGTGCACACCGGGGAGCTGTTTTTT	few	TRBD2	TRBV6-6	TRBJ2-2
CSANQGPSYNEQFF	TGCAGTGCCAACCAGGGGCCCTCCTACAATGAGCAGTTCTTC	.	.	TRBV20-1	TRBJ2-1
CASSSGLASYNEQFF	TGTGCCAGCAGCTCAGGACTAGCGTCCTACAATGAGCAGTTCTTC	many	TRBD2	TRBV7-8	TRBJ2-1
CASSFPWDRGRMDTQYF	TGTGCCAGCAGTTTCCCCTGGGACAGGGGGCGCATGGATACGCAGTATTTT	few	TRBD1	TRBV28	TRBJ2-3
CASSLVGGGSYEQYF	TGTGCCAGCAGCTTGGTCGGGGGAGGATCCTACGAGCAGTACTTC	few	.	TRBV7-8	TRBJ2-7
CASSYPGVEQFF	TGTGCCAGCAGCTACCCGGGCGTCGAGCAGTTCTTC	.	.	TRBV7-3	TRBJ2-1
CATSRDVAGGRQETQYF	TGTGCCACCAGCAGAGATGTGGCAGGGGGTCGCCAAGAGACCCAGTACTTC	few	TRBD1	TRBV15	TRBJ2-5
CASSLPQGYEQYF	TGTGCCAGCAGCTTGCCCCAGGGCTACGAGCAGTACTTC	many	.	TRBV7-9	TRBJ2-7
CASTWGLNTGELFF	TGTGCCAGCACCTGGGGACTGAACACCGGGGAGCTGTTTTTT	few	.	TRBV12-3/TRBV12-4	TRBJ2-2
CASSFLQGSSDTQYF	TGTGCCAGCAGCTTTTTACAGGGGTCCTCAGATACGCAGTATTTT	many	TRBD1	TRBV7-2	TRBJ2-3
CASSYGSGGTQYF	TGTGCCAGCAGTTACGGGTCAGGGGGGACCCAGTACTTC	few	TRBD1	TRBV6-6	TRBJ2-5
CATSGRAVGGPSNTEAFF	TGTGCCACCAGCGGGCGCGCGGTGGGGGGGCCAAGCAACACTGAAGCTTTCTTT	few	.	TRBV15	TRBJ1-1
CASSVAEAGGTTDTQYF	TGTGCCAGCAGCGTAGCTGAAGCGGGGGGGACTACAGATACGCAGTATTTT	.	TRBD2	TRBV9	TRBJ2-3
CASGGRGTQYF	TGCGCCTCAGGGGGGAGAGGTACGCAGTATTTT	.	.	TRBV4-3	TRBJ2-3
CASSLEFSVAEAFF	TGTGCCAGCAGCTTAGAGTTTTCCGTCGCTGAAGCTTTCTTT	many	.	TRBV7-2	TRBJ1-1
CASSLLYEQYF	TGTGCCAGCAGCTTACTCTACGAGCAGTACTTC	many	.	TRBV7-6	TRBJ2-7
CASRGQGGPSYEQYF	TGTGCCAGCAGAGGACAGGGGGGCCCCTCCTACGAGCAGTACTTC	.	TRBD1	TRBV27	TRBJ2-7
CASSQVTGTEAFF	TGCGCCAGCAGCCAAGTAACAGGGACCGAAGCTTTCTTT	few	.	TRBV4-3	TRBJ1-1
CASSISDRTYEQYF	TGTGCCAGTAGTATTTCGGACAGGACCTACGAGCAGTACTTC	few	TRBD1	TRBV19	TRBJ2-7
CASSPPLGANVLTF	TGTGCCAGCTCACCCCCTTTGGGGGCCAACGTCCTGACTTTC	.	.	TRBV18	TRBJ2-6
CASSAGQINTEAFF	TGTGCCAGTAGCGCGGGACAGATAAACACTGAAGCTTTCTTT	.	TRBD1	TRBV19	TRBJ1-1
CASSLARQGSANEKLFF	TGTGCCAGCAGCTTAGCGAGGCAGGGATCGGCTAATGAAAAACTGTTTTTT	many	.	TRBV7-2	TRBJ1-4
CATQPPGGYGELFF	TGTGCCACCCAGCCCCCGGGTGGTTACGGGGAGCTGTTTTTT	.	.	TRBV24-1	TRBJ2-2
CASSTPKRDVGYGYTF	TGTGCCAGTAGTACCCCAAAAAGGGACGTGGGCTATGGCTACACCTTC	.	.	TRBV19	TRBJ1-2
CATEDRGGYEQYF	TGTGCCACCGAAGACAGGGGGGGCTACGAGCAGTACTTC	.	TRBD1	TRBV15	TRBJ2-7
CASSATGGQPQHF	TGCGCCAGCAGCGCGACAGGGGGCCAGCCCCAGCATTTT	.	TRBD1	TRBV4-3	TRBJ1-5
CSVGGTRNLNEQFF	TGCAGTGTTGGGGGGACTAGGAACCTCAATGAGCAGTTCTTC	.	TRBD2	TRBV20-1	TRBJ2-1